This T cell receptor (beta chain) was obtained from a study of Siglec-9 on CD8 T cells in melanoma. Overall study findings and caveats: An effector memory CD8+ subset marked by Siglec-9 reportedly appeared to gather in melanoma.

On this clone: The antigen remains undetermined.

The germline gives CDR1 LNHDA, CDR2 SQIVND (reference sequence). The CDR3 spans 14 residues. Unmatched junction bases numbered 8, after V lost 8 bases and J lost 2 bases. Sequenced by immunoSEQ multiplex PCR; TCRdb stores in-frame clones only, minus some. The data contain around 35,000 clones, 80% to 85% of them seen just once; the ten biggest clones take up under 2%. The source is a human donor in good health. The chain joins TRBV19 to TRBJ1-2, with 7 bases identical to TRBD1. Sequencing was carried out using Siglec-9- CD8+ T cells sorted from blood. The CDR3 is CASAPGTENYGYTF. The DNA of the CDR3 is TGTGCCAGTGCACCCGGGACAGAAAACTATGGCTACACCTTC.